This entry features one T cell receptor beta chain sequence. This clonotype was seen only a few times. Its antigen remains unidentified. Nothing much larger sits one base from this clone, and base qualities are not available. This record comes from a study of T-cell reconstitution after alpha-beta-depleted transplantation in children (dated by TCRdb to between 2015 and 2016). Describing the broader study: The study quantitatively tracked T-cell immune reconstitution after TCRalphabeta/CD19-depleted allogeneic hematopoietic cell transplantation in children using TCR repertoire profiling.

The junction shows trimming of 0 bases on V and 2 bases on J, plus 7 bases between the germline ends. The CDR3, from cysteine to phenylalanine, totals 14 residues. The sequence is cut down to CDR3 DNA, 42 bases in frame from base 1. Sequences LGHNA (CDR1) and YNFKEQ (CDR2) are obtained from the germline V gene. Library prep was done by PCR. The data were produced on an Illumina HiSeq 2500. To normalize quantification of the TCRbeta repertoire, the TCR libraries were built with molecular barcoding that relied on unique molecular identifiers. TCRdb applied fastp at Q25 and MiXCR to the public reads, then kept only in-frame beta chains. All rows with the same CDR3 protein become a single entry with the most common DNA and genes. A total of roughly 590,000 distinct CDR3 sequences appear in this sample, approximately 17% of them only once. About 1.1% of the sample rests with the top ten.

The source is a human donor who donated a stem cell graft to a child with acute myeloid leukemia. The sample in question was PBMCs from the stem cell graft donor, obtained from the stem cell graft. The V and J segments used are TRBV4-2 and TRBJ2-5, with no reliable assignment of the D segment. CDR3 region: CASSQDQQQETQYF. The DNA sequence follows: TGTGCCAGCAGCCAAGATCAACAGCAAGAGACCCAGTACTTC.